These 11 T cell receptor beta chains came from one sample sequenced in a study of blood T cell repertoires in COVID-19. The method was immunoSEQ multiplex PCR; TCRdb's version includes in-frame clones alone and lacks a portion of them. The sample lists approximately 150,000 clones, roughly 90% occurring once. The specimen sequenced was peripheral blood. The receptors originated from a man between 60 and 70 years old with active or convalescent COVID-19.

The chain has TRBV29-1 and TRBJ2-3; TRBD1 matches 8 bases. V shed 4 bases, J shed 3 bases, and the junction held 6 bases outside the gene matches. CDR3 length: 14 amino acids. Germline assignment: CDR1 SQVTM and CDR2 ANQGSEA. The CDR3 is CSVGGQGATDTQYF. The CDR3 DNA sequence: TGCAGCGTTGGGGGGCAGGGGGCGACAGATACGCAGTATTTT.

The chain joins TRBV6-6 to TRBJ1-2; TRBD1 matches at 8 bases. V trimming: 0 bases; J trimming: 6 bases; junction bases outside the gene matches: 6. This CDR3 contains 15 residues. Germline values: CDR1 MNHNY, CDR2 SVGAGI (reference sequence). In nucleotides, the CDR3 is TGTGCCAGCAGTTACTCCGGACAGGGAGGCAATGGCTACACCTTC. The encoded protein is CASSYSGQGGNGYTF.

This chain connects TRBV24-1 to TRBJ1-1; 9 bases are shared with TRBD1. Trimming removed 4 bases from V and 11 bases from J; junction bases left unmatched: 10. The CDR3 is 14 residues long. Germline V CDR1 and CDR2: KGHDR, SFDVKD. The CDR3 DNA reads TGTGCCACCAGTGACCACGGACAGGGGCAGGGGGCTTTCTTT. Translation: CATSDHGQGQGAFF.

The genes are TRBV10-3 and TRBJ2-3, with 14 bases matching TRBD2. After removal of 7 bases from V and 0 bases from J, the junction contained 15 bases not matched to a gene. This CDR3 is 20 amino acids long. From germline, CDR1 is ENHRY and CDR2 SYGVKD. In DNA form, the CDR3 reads TGTGCCATCAAGGGCTCGGCCGGGACTAGCGGGAGAAGTAGCACAGATACGCAGTATTTT. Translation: CAIKGSAGTSGRSSTDTQYF.

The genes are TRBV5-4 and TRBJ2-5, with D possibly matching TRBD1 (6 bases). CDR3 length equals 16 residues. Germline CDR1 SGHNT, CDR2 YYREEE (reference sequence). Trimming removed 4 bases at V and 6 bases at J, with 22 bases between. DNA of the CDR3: TGTGCCAGCAGCCACCGTCCCGGGACACTCTCACAGACCCAGTACTTC. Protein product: CASSHRPGTLSQTQYF. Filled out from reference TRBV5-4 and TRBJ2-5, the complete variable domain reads ETGVTQSPTHLIKTRGQQVTLRCSSQSGHNTVSWYQQALGQGPQFIFQYYREEENGRGNFPPRFSGLQFPNYSSELNVNALELDDSALYLCASSHRPGTLSQTQYFGPGTRLLVL.

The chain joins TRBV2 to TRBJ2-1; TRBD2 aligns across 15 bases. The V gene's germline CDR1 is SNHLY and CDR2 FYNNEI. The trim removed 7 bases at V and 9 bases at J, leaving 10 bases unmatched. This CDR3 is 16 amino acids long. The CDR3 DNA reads TGTGCCAGCACTCCTCCGGGACTAGCGGGAGGAACTGAGCAGTTCTTC. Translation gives CASTPPGLAGGTEQFF.

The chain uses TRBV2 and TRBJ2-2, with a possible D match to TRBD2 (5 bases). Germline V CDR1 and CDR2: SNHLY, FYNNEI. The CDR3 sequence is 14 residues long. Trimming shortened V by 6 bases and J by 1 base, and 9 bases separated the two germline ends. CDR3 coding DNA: TGTGCCAGCAGGGTCGGGGAGAACACCGGGGAGCTGTTTTTT. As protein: CASRVGENTGELFF.

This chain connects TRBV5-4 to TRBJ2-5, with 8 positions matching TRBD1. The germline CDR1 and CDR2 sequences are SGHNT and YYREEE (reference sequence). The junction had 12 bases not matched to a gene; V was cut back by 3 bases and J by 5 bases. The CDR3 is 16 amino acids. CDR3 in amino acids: CASSWGSRTGGETQYF. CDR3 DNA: TGTGCCAGCAGCTGGGGGTCTAGAACAGGGGGTGAGACCCAGTACTTC.

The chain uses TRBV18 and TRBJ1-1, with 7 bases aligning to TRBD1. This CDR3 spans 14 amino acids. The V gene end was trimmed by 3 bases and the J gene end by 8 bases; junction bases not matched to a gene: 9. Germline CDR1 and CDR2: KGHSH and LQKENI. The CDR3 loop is CASSPSSGTAEAFF. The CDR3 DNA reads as TGTGCCAGCTCACCTAGTTCCGGGACAGCGGAAGCTTTCTTT.

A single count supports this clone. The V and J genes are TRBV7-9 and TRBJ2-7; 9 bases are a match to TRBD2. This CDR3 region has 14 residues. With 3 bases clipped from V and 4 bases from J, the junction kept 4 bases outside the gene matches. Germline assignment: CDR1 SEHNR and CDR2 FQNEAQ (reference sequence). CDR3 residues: CASSFSGSTYEQYF. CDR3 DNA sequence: TGTGCCAGCAGCTTTAGCGGGAGTACTTACGAGCAGTACTTC. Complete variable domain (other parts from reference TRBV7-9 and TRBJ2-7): DTGVSQNPRHKITKRGQNVTFRCDPISEHNRLYWYRQTLGQGPEFLTYFQNEAQLEKSRLLSDRFSAERPKGSFSTLEIQRTEQGDSAMYLCASSFSGSTYEQYFGPGTRLTVT.

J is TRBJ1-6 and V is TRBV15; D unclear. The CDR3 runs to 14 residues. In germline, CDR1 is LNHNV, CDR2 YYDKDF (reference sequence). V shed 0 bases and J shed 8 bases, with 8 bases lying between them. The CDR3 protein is CATSRDPRYSPLHF. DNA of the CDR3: TGTGCCACCAGCAGAGATCCCAGGTATTCACCCCTCCACTTT.